The text below deals with one TCR beta chain. The data originate from a study of OX40 agonist ivuxolimab in advanced cancers. Per the germline V gene, CDR1 is MNHEY and CDR2 is SVGAGI. This CDR3 region has 14 residues. Trimming removed 6 bases from V and 5 bases from J, with 17 bases in between. Profiling relied on immunoSEQ multiplex PCR, and the TCRdb table lists in-frame clones only, not all of them. The sample shows some 50,000 clones, 70% to 90% of them seen only once. The TCR was taken from an adult with an advanced solid tumor such as melanoma, head and neck, liver or kidney cancer. The chain employs TRBV6-5 and TRBJ2-7; D may be TRBD2 (5 bases). The sequencing here drew on CD4+ or CD8+ T cells sorted from blood, taken in a trial of the OX40 agonist ivuxolimab. CDR3 loop: CASRKLGNRHEQYF. CDR3 nucleotide sequence: TGTGCCAGCAGGAAACTAGGTAATCGTCACGAGCAGTACTTC.